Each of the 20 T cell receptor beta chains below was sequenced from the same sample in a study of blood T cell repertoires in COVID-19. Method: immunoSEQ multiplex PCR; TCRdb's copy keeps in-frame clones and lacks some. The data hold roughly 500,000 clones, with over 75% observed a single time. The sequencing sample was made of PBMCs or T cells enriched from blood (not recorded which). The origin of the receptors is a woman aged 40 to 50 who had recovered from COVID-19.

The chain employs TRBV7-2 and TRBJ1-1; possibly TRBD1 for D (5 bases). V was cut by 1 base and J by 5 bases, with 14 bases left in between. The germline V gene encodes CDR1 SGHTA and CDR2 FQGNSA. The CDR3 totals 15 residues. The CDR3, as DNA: TGTGCCAGCAGCTTAGGGGGGGGTTTTAAAACTGAAGCTTTCTTT. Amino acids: CASSLGGGFKTEAFF.

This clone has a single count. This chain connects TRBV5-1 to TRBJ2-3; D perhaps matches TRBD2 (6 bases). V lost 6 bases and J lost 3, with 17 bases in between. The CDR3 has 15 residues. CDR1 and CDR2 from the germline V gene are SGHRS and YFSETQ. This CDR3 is CASNAQRVGTDTQYF. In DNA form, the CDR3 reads TGCGCCAGCAACGCGCAGCGGGTAGGAACAGATACGCAGTATTTT. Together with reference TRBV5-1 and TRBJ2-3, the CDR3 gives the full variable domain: KAGVTQTPRYLIKTRGQQVTLSCSPISGHRSVSWYQQTPGQGLQFLFEYFSETQRNKGNFPGRFSGRQFSNSRSEMNVSTLELGDSALYLCASNAQRVGTDTQYFGPGTRLTVL.

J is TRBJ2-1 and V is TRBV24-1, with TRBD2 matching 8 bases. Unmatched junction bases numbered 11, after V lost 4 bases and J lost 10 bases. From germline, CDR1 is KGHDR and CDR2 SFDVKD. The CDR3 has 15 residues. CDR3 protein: CATSDLSGSSWEQFF. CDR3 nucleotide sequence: TGTGCCACCAGTGACCTAAGCGGGAGTTCATGGGAGCAGTTCTTC.

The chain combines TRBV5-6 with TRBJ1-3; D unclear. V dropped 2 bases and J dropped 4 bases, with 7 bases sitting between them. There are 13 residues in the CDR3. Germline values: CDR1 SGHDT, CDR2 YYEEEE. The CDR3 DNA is TGTGCCAGCAGCTTATCGGGAGGAAACACCATATATTTT. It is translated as CASSLSGGNTIYF.

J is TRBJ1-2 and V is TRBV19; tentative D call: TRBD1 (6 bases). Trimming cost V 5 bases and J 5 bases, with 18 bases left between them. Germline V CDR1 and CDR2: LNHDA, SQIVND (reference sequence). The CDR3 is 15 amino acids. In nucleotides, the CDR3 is TGTGCCAGTAGTCCTGGGGGAGGGGGGCCTTATGGCTACACCTTC. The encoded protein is CASSPGGGGPYGYTF.

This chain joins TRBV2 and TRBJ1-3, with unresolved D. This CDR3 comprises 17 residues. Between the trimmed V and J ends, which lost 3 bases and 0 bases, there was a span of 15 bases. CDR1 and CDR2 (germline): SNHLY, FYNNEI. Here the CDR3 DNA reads TGTGCCAGCAGTGACGGGAGGGTTAGATTCTCTGGAAACACCATATATTTT. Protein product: CASSDGRVRFSGNTIYF.

The CDR3 nucleotides read TGTGCCAGCAGCTCCCGGACAGGGGCCGTGGATACGCAGTATTTT. This codes for CASSSRTGAVDTQYF. The chain employs TRBV11-3 and TRBJ2-3; 9 positions agree with TRBD1. Germline V gives CDR1 SGHNT, CDR2 YENEEA. The CDR3 extends over 15 amino acids. With 4 bases clipped from V and 6 bases from J, the junction kept 8 bases outside the gene matches.

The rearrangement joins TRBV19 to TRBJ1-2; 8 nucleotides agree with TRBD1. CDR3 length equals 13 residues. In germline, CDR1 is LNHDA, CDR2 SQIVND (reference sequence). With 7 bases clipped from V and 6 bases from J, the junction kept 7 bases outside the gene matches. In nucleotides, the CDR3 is TGTGCCAGTAAAGTGGGCAGGGGGCATGGCTACACCTTC. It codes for CASKVGRGHGYTF.

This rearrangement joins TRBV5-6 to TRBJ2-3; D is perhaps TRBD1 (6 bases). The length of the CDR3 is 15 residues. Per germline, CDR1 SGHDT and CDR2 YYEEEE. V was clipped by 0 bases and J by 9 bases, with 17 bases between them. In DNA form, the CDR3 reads TGTGCCAGCAGCTTGGGGTTTGTCAGGGGTGAGACGCAGTATTTT. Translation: CASSLGFVRGETQYF.

The CDR3 DNA sequence: TGCAGCGCTCGACAGGAGAACACAGATACGCAGTATTTT. It encodes CSARQENTDTQYF. The chain recombines TRBV29-1 with TRBJ2-3; D is perhaps TRBD1 (6 bases). The CDR3 is 13 amino acids. Trimming cost V 7 bases and J 2 bases, with 13 bases left between them. Germline V gene sequence: CDR1 SQVTM, CDR2 ANQGSEA.

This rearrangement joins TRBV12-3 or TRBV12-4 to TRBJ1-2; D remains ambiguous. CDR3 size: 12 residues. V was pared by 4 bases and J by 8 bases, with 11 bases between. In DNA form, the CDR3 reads TGTGCCAGCAGTTCCGTGGGCGGGGGCTACACCTTC. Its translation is CASSSVGGGYTF.

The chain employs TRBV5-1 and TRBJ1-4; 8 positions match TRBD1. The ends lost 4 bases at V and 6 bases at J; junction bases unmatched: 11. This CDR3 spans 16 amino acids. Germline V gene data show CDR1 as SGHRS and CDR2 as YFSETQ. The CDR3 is CASSKVRPGQDEKLFF. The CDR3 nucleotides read TGCGCCAGCAGCAAAGTCCGGCCGGGACAGGATGAAAAACTGTTTTTT. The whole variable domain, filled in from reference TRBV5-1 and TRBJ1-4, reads KAGVTQTPRYLIKTRGQQVTLSCSPISGHRSVSWYQQTPGQGLQFLFEYFSETQRNKGNFPGRFSGRQFSNSRSEMNVSTLELGDSALYLCASSKVRPGQDEKLFFGSGTQLSVL.

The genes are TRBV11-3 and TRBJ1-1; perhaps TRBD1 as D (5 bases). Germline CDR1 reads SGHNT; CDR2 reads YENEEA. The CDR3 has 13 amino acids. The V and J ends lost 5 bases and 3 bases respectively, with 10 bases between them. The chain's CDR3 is CASSRGEDTEAFF. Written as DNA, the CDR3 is TGTGCCAGCAGCCGAGGGGAGGACACTGAAGCTTTCTTT. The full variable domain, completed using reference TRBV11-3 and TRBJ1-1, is EAGVVQSPRYKIIEKKQPVAFWCNPISGHNTLYWYLQNLGQGPELLIRYENEEAVDDSQLPKDRFSAERLKGVDSTLKIQPAELGDSAVYLCASSRGEDTEAFFGQGTRLTVV.

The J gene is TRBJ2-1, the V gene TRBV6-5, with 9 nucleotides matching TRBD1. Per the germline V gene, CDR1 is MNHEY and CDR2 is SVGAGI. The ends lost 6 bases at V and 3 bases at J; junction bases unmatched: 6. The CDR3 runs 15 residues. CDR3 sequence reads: CASSKRQGGYNEQFF. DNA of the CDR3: TGTGCCAGCAGCAAAAGACAGGGGGGCTACAATGAGCAGTTCTTC.

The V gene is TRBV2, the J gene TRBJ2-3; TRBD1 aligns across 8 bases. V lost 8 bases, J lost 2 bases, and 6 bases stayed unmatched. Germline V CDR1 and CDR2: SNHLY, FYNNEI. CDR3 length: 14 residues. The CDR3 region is CASLQGENTDTQYF. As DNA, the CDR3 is TGTGCCAGCCTACAGGGGGAGAACACAGATACGCAGTATTTT.

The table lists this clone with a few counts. CDR3 DNA sequence: TGTGCCAGCACCCCAGGACCCCATAACAGGGGTGGCAATCAGCCCCAGCATTTT. This sequence encodes CASTPGPHNRGGNQPQHF. This chain joins TRBV27 and TRBJ1-5; TRBD1 agrees at 7 bases. Germline lookup yields CDR1 MNHEY and CDR2 SMNVEV (reference sequence). The V gene end was trimmed by 7 bases and the J gene end by 2 bases; junction bases not matched to a gene: 17. This CDR3 has 18 residues.

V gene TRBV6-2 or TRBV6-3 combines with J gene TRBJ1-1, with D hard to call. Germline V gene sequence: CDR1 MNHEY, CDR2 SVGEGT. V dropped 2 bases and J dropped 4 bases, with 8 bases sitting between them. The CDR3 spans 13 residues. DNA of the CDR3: TGTGCCAGCAGTTACGGGCAGAGCACTGAAGCTTTCTTT. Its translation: CASSYGQSTEAFF.

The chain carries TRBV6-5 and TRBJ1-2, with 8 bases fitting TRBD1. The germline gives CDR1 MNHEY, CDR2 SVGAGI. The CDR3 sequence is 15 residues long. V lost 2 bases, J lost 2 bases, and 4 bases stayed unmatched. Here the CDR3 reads CASSYGTGRNYGYTF. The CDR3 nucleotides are TGTGCCAGCAGTTACGGGACAGGTCGCAACTATGGCTACACCTTC.

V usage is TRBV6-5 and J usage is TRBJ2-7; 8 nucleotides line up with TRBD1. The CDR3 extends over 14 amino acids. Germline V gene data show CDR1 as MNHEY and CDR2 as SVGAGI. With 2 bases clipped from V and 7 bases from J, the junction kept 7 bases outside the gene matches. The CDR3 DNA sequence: TGTGCCAGCAGTTACAAGACTACAGGGGGGGAGCAGTACTTC. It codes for CASSYKTTGGEQYF.

For the CDR3, the DNA is TGTGCCAGCTCACTAGGGACACGGATTGAAGCTTTCTTT. This codes for CASSLGTRIEAFF. The V and J genes are TRBV18 and TRBJ1-1; D may be TRBD1 (6 bases). The germline V and J ends were trimmed by 4 bases and 7 bases, with 13 bases remaining between them. CDR1 is KGHSH and CDR2 is LQKENI in the germline V gene. CDR3 length: 13 residues.